The clone carrying this T cell receptor beta chain occurred once. The protocol was immunoSEQ multiplex PCR, while the TCRdb copy is restricted to in-frame clones and leaves out a portion. Seen here are more than 55,000 clones, more than 85% observed once, and the top ten hold almost 1.5%. The germline V and J ends were trimmed by 0 bases and 2 bases, with 10 bases remaining between them. Per the germline V gene, CDR1 is MNHNY and CDR2 is SVGAGI (reference sequence). The CDR3 runs to 16 residues. This entry belongs to a study of T cell changes during pregnancy in multiple sclerosis. The sequenced sample was peripheral blood, obtained in the second trimester of pregnancy. V and J are TRBV6-6 and TRBJ2-2; a possible D gene is TRBD1 (5 bases). This TCR came from a female donor with multiple sclerosis, enrolled in a pregnancy study. DNA of the CDR3: TGTGCCAGCAGTTACTCTGGCAGGGCCAACACCGGGGAGCTGTTTTTT. Its protein is CASSYSGRANTGELFF.